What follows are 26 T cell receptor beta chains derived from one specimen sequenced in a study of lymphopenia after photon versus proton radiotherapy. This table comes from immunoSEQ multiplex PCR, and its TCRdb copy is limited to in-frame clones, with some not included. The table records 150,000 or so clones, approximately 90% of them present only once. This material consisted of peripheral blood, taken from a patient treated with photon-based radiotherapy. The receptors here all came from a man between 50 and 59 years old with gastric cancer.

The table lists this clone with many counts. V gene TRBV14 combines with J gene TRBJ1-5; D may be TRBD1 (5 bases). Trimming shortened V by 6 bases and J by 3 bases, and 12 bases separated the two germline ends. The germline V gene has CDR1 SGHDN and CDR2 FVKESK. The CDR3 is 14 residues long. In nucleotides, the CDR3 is TGTGCCAGCAGTCAGCCAGGGAACAATCAGCCCCAGCATTTT. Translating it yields CASSQPGNNQPQHF.

CDR3 nucleotides: TGCGCCAGCAGCCCCCGGACAGGGGGTACCTATGGCTACACCTTC. Protein sequence: CASSPRTGGTYGYTF. The chain links TRBV5-1 to TRBJ1-2, with 10 bases identical to TRBD1. Germline CDR1 and CDR2: SGHRS and YFSETQ. V trimming: 4 bases; J trimming: 4 bases; junction bases outside the gene matches: 7. This CDR3 has 15 amino acids.

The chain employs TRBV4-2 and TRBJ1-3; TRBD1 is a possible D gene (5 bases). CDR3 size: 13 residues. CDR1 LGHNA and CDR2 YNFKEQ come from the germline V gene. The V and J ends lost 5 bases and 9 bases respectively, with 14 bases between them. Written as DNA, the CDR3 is TGTGCCAGCAGCGGAAGGGGAGATCGCACCATATATTTT. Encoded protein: CASSGRGDRTIYF.

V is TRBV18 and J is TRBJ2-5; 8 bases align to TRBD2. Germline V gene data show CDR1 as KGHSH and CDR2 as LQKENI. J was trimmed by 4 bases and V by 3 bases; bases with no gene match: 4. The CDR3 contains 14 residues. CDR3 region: CASSPPAGGETQYF. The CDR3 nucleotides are TGTGCCAGCTCACCCCCCGCGGGAGGAGAGACCCAGTACTTC. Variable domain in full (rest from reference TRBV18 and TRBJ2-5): NAGVMQNPRHLVRRRGQEARLRCSPMKGHSHVYWYRQLPEEGLKFMVYLQKENIIDESGMPKERFSAEFPKEGPSILRIQQVVRGDSAAYFCASSPPAGGETQYFGPGTRLLVL.

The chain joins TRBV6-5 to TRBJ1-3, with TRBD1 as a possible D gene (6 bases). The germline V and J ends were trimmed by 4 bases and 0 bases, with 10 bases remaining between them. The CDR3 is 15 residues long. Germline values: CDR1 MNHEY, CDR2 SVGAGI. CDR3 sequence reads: CASSSGQISGNTIYF. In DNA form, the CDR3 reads TGTGCCAGCAGTTCCGGACAGATCTCTGGAAACACCATATATTTT.

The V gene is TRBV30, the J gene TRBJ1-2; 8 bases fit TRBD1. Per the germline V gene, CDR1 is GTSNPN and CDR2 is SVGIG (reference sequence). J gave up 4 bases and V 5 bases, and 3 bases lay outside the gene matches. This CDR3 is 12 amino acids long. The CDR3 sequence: CAWGRGRYGYTF. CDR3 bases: TGTGCCTGGGGCAGGGGGCGCTATGGCTACACCTTC.

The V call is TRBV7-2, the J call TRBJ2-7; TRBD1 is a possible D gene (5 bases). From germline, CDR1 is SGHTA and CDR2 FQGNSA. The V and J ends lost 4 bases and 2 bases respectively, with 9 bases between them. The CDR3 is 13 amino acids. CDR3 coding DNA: TGTGCCAGCAGCTCGGACATTGCCTACGAGCAGTACTTC. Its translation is CASSSDIAYEQYF.

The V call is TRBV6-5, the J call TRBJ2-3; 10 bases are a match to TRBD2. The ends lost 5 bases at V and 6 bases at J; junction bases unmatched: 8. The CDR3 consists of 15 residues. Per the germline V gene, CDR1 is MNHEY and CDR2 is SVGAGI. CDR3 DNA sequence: TGTGCCAGCAGTCTCCGAGCGGGAGGGGTGGATACGCAGTATTTT. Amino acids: CASSLRAGGVDTQYF.

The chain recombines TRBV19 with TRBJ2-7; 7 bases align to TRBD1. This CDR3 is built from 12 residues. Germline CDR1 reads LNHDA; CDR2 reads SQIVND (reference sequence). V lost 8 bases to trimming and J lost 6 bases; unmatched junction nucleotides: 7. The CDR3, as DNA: TGTGCCAGTGGGACAGCCTATGGCGAGCAGTACTTC. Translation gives CASGTAYGEQYF. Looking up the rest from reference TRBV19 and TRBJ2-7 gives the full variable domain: DGGITQSPKYLFRKEGQNVTLSCEQNLNHDAMYWYRQDPGQGLRLIYYSQIVNDFQKGDIAEGYSVSREKKESFPLTVTSAQKNPTAFYLCASGTAYGEQYFGPGTRLTVT.

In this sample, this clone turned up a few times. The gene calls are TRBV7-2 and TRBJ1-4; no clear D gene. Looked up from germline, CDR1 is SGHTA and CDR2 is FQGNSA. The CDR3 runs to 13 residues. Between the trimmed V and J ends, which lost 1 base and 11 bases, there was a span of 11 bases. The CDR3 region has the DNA TGTGCCAGCAGCTTAGATGGCCGAGGGAAACTGTTTTTT. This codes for CASSLDGRGKLFF.

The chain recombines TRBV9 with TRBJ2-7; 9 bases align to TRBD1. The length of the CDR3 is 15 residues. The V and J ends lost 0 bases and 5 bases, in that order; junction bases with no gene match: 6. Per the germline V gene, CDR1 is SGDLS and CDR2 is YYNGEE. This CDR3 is CASSVEGTGSDEQYF. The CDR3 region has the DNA TGTGCCAGCAGCGTAGAGGGGACAGGGTCGGACGAGCAGTACTTC.

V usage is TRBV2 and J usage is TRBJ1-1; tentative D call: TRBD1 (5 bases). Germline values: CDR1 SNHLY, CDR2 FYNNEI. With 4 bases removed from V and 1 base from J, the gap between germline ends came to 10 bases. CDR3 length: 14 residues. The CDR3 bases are TGTGCCAGCAGTGGGACCACAGGGAACACTGAAGCTTTCTTT. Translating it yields CASSGTTGNTEAFF.

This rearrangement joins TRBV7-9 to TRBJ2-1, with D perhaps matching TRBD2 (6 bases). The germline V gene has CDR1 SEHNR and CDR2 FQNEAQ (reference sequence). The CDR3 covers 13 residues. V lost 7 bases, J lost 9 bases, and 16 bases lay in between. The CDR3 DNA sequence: TGTGCCAGCAAATGGGAGGAGTACGGTGAGCAGTTCTTC. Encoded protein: CASKWEEYGEQFF.

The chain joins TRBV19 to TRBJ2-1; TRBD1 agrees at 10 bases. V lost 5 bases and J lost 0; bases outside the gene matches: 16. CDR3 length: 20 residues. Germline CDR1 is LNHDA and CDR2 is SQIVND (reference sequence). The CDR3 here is CASSGDRDRGAWSSYNEQFF. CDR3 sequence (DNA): TGTGCCAGTAGTGGAGACCGGGACAGGGGCGCCTGGAGCTCCTACAATGAGCAGTTCTTC.

The CDR3 loop reads CASSQGVGDRGWYGYTF. In DNA, the CDR3 is TGCGCCAGCAGCCAAGGAGTCGGGGACAGGGGGTGGTATGGCTACACCTTC. V and J are TRBV4-1 and TRBJ1-2; 11 bases are a match to TRBD1. Losses at the gene ends were 1 base for V and 5 bases for J; bases not matched to a gene: 9. The V gene's germline CDR1 is MGHRA and CDR2 YSYEKL. There are 17 residues in the CDR3.

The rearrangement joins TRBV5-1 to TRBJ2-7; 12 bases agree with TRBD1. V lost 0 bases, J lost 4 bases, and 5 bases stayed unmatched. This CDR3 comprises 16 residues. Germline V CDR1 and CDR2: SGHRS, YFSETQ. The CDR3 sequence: CASSLEGQGAGYEQYF. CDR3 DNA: TGCGCCAGCAGCTTGGAGGGACAGGGGGCGGGTTACGAGCAGTACTTC.

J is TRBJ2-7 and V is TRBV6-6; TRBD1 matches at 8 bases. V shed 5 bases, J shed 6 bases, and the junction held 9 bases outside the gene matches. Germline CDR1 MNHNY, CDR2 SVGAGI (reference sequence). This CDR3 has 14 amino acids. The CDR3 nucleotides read TGTGCCAGCAGTGCCTCGATACAGGGGGGCGAGCAGTACTTC. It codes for CASSASIQGGEQYF.

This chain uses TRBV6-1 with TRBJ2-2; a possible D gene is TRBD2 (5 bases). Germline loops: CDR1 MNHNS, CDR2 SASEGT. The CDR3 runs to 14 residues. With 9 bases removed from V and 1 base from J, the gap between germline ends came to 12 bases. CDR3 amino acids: CASRTDWNTGELFF. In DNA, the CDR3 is TGTGCCAGTAGGACTGACTGGAACACCGGGGAGCTGTTTTTT.

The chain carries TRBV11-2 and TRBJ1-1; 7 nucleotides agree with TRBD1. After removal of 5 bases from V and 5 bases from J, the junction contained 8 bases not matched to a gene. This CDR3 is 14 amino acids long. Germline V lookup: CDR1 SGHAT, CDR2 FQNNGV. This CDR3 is CASSAGQMITEAFF. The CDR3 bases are TGTGCCAGCAGCGCGGGACAGATGATAACTGAAGCTTTCTTT.

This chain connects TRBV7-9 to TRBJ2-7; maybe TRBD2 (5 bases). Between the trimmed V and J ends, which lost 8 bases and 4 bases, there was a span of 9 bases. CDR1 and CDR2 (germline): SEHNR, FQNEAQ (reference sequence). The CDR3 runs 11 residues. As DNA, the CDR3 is TGTGCCAGCGGGAGTCAGTACGAGCAGTACTTC. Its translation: CASGSQYEQYF.

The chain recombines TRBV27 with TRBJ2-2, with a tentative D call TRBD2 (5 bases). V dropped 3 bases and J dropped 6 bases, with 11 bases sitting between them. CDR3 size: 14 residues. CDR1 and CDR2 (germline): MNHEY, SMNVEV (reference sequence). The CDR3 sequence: CASSFRGAPGELFF. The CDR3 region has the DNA TGTGCCAGCAGTTTCCGGGGAGCCCCCGGGGAGCTGTTTTTT.

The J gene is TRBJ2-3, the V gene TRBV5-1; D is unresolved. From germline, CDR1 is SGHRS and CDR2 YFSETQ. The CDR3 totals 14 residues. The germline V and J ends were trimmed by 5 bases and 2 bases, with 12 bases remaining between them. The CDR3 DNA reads TGCGCCAGCAGTCTCCAGGCGAACACAGATACGCAGTATTTT. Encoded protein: CASSLQANTDTQYF.

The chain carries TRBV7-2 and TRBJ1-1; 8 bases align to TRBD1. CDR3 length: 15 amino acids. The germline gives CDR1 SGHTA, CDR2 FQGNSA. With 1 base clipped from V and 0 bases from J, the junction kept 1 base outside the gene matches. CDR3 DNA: TGTGCCAGCAGCTTAGGGGACAGGATGAACACTGAAGCTTTCTTT. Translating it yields CASSLGDRMNTEAFF.

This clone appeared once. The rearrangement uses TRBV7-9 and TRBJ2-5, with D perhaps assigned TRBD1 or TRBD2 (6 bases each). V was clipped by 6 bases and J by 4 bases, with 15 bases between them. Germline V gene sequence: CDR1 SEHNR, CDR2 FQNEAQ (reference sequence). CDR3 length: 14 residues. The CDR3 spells CASRHEGGGETQYF. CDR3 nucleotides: TGTGCCAGCAGGCACGAGGGGGGAGGAGAGACCCAGTACTTC.

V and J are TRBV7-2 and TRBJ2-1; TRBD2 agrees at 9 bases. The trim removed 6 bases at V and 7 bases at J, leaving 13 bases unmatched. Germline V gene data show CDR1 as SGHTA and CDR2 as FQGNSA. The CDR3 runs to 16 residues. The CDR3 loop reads CASRSWREGKKNEQFF. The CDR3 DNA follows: TGTGCCAGCAGGTCGTGGCGGGAGGGAAAGAAGAATGAGCAGTTCTTC.

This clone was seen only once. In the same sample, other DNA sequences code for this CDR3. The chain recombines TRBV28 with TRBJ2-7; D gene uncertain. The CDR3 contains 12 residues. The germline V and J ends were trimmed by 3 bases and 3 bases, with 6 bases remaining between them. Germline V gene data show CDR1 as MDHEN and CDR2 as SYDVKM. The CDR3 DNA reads TGTGCCAGCAGTTTGGACGGCTACGAGCAGTACTTC. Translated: CASSLDGYEQYF.